The rows below give T cell receptor beta chains drawn from one sample of a study of cytomegalovirus exposure and HLA in healthy donors. The protocol was immunoSEQ multiplex PCR, while the TCRdb copy is restricted to in-frame clones and leaves out a portion. The sample has 150,000 to 200,000 clones; 82% are singletons. Sequenced material: PBMCs. The receptors shown here come from a girl aged 10 to 17 in good health and CMV-seropositive. Both conserved end residues are part of each CDR3. Each record gives: clone size, J gene, D gene, V gene, CDR3 length, CDR3 DNA, CDR3 protein. The D gene is left open where the match is weak. Size tells how often a clone was seen (once, few, many) or the class of an expanded clone, and some rows leave it out.

>NA|TRBJ1-4|NA|TRBV5-1|11
TGCGCCAGCAGCTTGGCAGGGGAACTGTTTTTT
CASSLAGELFF
>NA|TRBJ1-4|NA|TRBV6-5|14
TGTGCCAGCAGTTACTCGTTAACGGGTGAAAAACTGTTTTTT
CASSYSLTGEKLFF
>few|TRBJ2-1|TRBD2|TRBV5-4|15
TGTGCCAGCAGCTTCGGCGCGGGGGGGCCCAATGAGCAGTTCTTC
CASSFGAGGPNEQFF
>NA|TRBJ1-1|TRBD1|TRBV5-1|14
TGCGCCAGCAGCCTTTCGGGACAGAAGGGTGAAGCCTTCTTT
CASSLSGQKGEAFF
>NA|TRBJ2-7|NA|TRBV19|12
TGTGCCAGTAGTAGCCGGGGCTACGAGCAGTACTTC
CASSSRGYEQYF
>NA|TRBJ2-5|NA|TRBV25-1|13
TGTGCCAGCAGTGCCCAAGGGGGAGAGACCCAGTACTTC
CASSAQGGETQYF
>NA|TRBJ1-1|NA|TRBV7-3|14
TGTGCCAGCAGCCTAAACAGGGCGGGCACTGAAGCTTTCTTT
CASSLNRAGTEAFF
>NA|TRBJ2-5|NA|TRBV28|14
TGTGCCAGCAGTTCACATACCCTTCTGGAGACCCAGTACTTC
CASSSHTLLETQYF
>NA|TRBJ1-2|NA|TRBV4-3|15
TGCGCCAGCAGCCAAGATATCCTCGGAGGCTATGGCTACACCTTC
CASSQDILGGYGYTF
>NA|TRBJ2-7|NA|TRBV20-1|11
TGCAGTGCCCAAACTAATTACGAGCAGTACTTC
CSAQTNYEQYF
>NA|TRBJ2-1|TRBD2|TRBV5-1|15
TGCGCCAGCAGCTTTATCCGGGAGGTTAGGGATGAGCAGTTCTTC
CASSFIREVRDEQFF
>NA|TRBJ2-5|NA|TRBV9|13
TGTGCCAGCAGCGTAGAGGGGGGGGAGACCCAGTACTTC
CASSVEGGETQYF
>few|TRBJ2-5|TRBD2|TRBV19|15
TGTGCCAGTAGTAACTTCGAGCGGGGAGAAGAGACCCAGTACTTC
CASSNFERGEETQYF
>NA|TRBJ1-1|NA|TRBV6-5|15
TGTGCCAGCAGTTACTCTTTCGCCAGAAACACTGAAGCTTTCTTT
CASSYSFARNTEAFF
>NA|TRBJ2-1|TRBD2|TRBV7-8|15
TGTGCCAGCAGCTCCGGACTAGCGGCGTACAATGAGCAGTTCTTC
CASSSGLAAYNEQFF
>once|TRBJ2-7|TRBD2|TRBV7-3|15
TGTGCCAGCAGCCTAGCGGGGGGACCTACCTACGAGCAGTACTTC
CASSLAGGPTYEQYF
>NA|TRBJ2-7|NA|TRBV4-3|15
TGCGCCAGCAGCCAAGCCCGGGACAACTCCTACGAGCAGTACTTC
CASSQARDNSYEQYF
>NA|TRBJ1-5|TRBD1|TRBV28|16
TGTGCCAGCGAACAAGCGGGACAGGGAATCCGCTGGCCCCAGCATTTT
CASEQAGQGIRWPQHF
>NA|TRBJ2-7|TRBD1|TRBV2|15
TGTGCCAGCAGTGGATACCGGGACAGGGGGTTTGAGCAGTACTTC
CASSGYRDRGFEQYF
>NA|TRBJ1-2|TRBD1|TRBV18|16
TGTGCCAGCTCACCCGGGGACAGAACTGAAACGGAAGGCTACACCTTC
CASSPGDRTETEGYTF
>few|TRBJ2-2|TRBD1|TRBV7-2|14
TGTGCCAGCAGCTCCCGGACAGGGGCCGGGGAGCTGTTTTTT
CASSSRTGAGELFF
>NA|TRBJ1-2|NA|TRBV14|13
TGTGCCAGCAGCCAACAGGGAACGGATGGCTACACCTTC
CASSQQGTDGYTF
>NA|TRBJ2-2|TRBD2|TRBV2|14
TGTGCCACCCAGCGGGGTATGGCCACCGGGGAGCTGTTTTTT
CATQRGMATGELFF
>NA|TRBJ2-5|TRBD1|TRBV5-1|14
TGCGCCAGCATCCGACAGGGGTACCAAGAGACCCAGTACTTC
CASIRQGYQETQYF
>NA|TRBJ1-1|TRBD1|TRBV10-3|17
TGTGCCATCAGAAACCAGACAGGGCCCCTCGTTGGGACTGAAGCTTTCTTT
CAIRNQTGPLVGTEAFF
>NA|TRBJ2-2|NA|TRBV6-6|13
TGTGCCAGCCGGTCGGGAAACACCGGGGAGCTGTTTTTT
CASRSGNTGELFF
>once|TRBJ2-5|TRBD1|TRBV5-4|14
TGTGCCAGCAGCTCTCCGGGACAGGGAGAGACCCAGTACTTC
CASSSPGQGETQYF
>NA|TRBJ2-1|NA|TRBV5-6|16
TGTGCCAGCAGCTTCCTTGGGGGGTTCAGGATAGGTGAGCAGTTCTTC
CASSFLGGFRIGEQFF